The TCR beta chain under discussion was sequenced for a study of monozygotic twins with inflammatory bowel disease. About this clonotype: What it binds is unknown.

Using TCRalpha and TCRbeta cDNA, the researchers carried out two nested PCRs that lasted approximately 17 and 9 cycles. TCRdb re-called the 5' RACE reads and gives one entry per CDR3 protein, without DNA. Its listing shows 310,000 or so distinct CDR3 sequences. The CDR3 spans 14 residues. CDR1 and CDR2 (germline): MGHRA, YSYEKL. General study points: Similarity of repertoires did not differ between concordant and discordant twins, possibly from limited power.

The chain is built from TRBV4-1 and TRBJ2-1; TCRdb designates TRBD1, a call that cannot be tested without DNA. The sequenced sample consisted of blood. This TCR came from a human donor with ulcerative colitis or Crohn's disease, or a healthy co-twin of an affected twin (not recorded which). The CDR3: CASSVGTGRNEQFF.